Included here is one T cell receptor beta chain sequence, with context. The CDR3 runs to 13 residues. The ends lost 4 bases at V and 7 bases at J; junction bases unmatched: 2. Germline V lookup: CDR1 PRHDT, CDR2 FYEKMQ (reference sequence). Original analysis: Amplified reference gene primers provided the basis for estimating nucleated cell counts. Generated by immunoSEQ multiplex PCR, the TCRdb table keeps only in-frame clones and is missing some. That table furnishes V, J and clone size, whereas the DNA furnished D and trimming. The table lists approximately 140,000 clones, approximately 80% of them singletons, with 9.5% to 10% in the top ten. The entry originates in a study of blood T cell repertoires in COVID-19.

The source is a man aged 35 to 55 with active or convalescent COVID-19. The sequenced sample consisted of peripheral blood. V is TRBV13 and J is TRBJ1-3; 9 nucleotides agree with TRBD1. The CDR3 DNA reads TGTGCCAGCAGCTCCGACAGGGGGAACACCATATATTTT. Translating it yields CASSSDRGNTIYF.